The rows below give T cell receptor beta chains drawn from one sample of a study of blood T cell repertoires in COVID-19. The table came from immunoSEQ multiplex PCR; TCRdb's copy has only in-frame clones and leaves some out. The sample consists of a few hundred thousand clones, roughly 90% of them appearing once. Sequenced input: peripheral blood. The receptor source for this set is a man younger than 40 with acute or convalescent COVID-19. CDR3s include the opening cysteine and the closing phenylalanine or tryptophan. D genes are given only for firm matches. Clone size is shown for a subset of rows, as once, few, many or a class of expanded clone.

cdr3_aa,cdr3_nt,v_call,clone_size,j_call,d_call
CASSSAGIGGNQPQHF,TGTGCCAGCAGCTCTGCAGGGATCGGTGGCAATCAGCCCCAGCATTTT,TRBV28,NA,TRBJ1-5,NA
CATSRSTTGGEKLFF,TGTGCCACCAGCAGATCAACGACAGGGGGTGAAAAACTGTTTTTT,TRBV15,once,TRBJ1-4,TRBD1
CASGQGLNTEAFF,TGTGCCAGTGGACAGGGACTGAACACTGAAGCTTTCTTT,TRBV19,NA,TRBJ1-1,TRBD1
CASHRGSSYNEQFF,TGTGCCAGCCACCGGGGGAGCTCCTACAATGAGCAGTTCTTC,TRBV14,NA,TRBJ2-1,NA
CASSFSGSADTQYF,TGTGCCAGCAGCTTTTCCGGGAGTGCAGATACGCAGTATTTT,TRBV7-3,NA,TRBJ2-3,NA
CASITGERGLNSPLHF,TGTGCCAGCATTACAGGGGAAAGGGGGTTAAATTCACCCCTCCACTTT,TRBV28,NA,TRBJ1-6,TRBD1
CAWSARGWGYTF,TGTGCCTGGAGTGCCAGGGGTTGGGGCTACACCTTC,TRBV30,few,TRBJ1-2,NA
CASSLIHSGNTIYF,TGTGCCAGCAGTTTAATACACTCTGGAAACACCATATATTTT,TRBV28,NA,TRBJ1-3,NA
CASSHPLQGVSTEAFF,TGTGCCAGCAGCCACCCCTTACAGGGGGTGAGTACTGAAGCTTTCTTT,TRBV13,NA,TRBJ1-1,TRBD1
CASSLDRKETQYF,TGTGCCAGCAGCTTGGACAGGAAAGAGACCCAGTACTTC,TRBV7-3,NA,TRBJ2-5,TRBD1
CASSQVGTYYEQYF,TGCGCCAGCAGCCAAGTTGGGACTTACTACGAGCAGTACTTC,TRBV4-1,NA,TRBJ2-7,NA
CASSQGLRTGERRGYTF,TGCGCCAGCAGCCAAGGATTACGGACAGGGGAAAGGAGAGGCTACACCTTC,TRBV4-1,NA,TRBJ1-2,TRBD1
CASSPILNTGNNEKLFF,TGTGCCAGCAGTCCTATCTTAAACACAGGGAATAATGAAAAACTGTTTTTT,TRBV27,NA,TRBJ1-4,NA
CASSQDSQRGLQQPQHF,TGTGCCAGCAGCCAAGATAGTCAAAGGGGGCTTCAGCAGCCCCAGCATTTT,TRBV4-2,NA,TRBJ1-5,TRBD1
CASSLGDSGSVYEQYF,TGCGCCAGCAGCTTGGGCGATAGCGGTTCCGTCTACGAGCAGTACTTC,TRBV5-1,NA,TRBJ2-7,NA
CASGRGGHNTEAFF,TGTGCCAGCGGAAGGGGGGGACACAACACTGAAGCTTTCTTT,TRBV5-8,NA,TRBJ1-1,NA
CASSKSGRREEQFF,TGTGCCAGCAGCAAGAGCGGGAGGAGAGAAGAGCAGTTCTTC,TRBV3-1/TRBV3-2,NA,TRBJ2-1,TRBD2
CAWSEQGRAFF,TGTGCCTGGAGCGAACAGGGAAGAGCTTTCTTT,TRBV30,NA,TRBJ1-1,NA
CASSPTWAYNEQFF,TGTGCCAGCTCTCCGACCTGGGCGTACAATGAGCAGTTCTTC,TRBV2,NA,TRBJ2-1,NA
CAWSVGGVLDQPQHF,TGTGCCTGGAGTGTAGGGGGGGTCCTCGATCAGCCCCAGCATTTT,TRBV30,NA,TRBJ1-5,NA
CASIPEGDRGPLFLYGYTF,TGTGCCAGCATCCCTGAAGGGGACAGGGGGCCGTTATTCCTCTATGGCTACACCTTC,TRBV7-9,few,TRBJ1-2,TRBD1
CASSPRWTGAGTDTQYF,TGTGCCAGCTCACCTCGCTGGACAGGGGCCGGCACAGATACGCAGTATTTT,TRBV18,NA,TRBJ2-3,TRBD1
CASSLKREGMEFF,TGTGCCAGCAGCTTAAAGCGGGAAGGGATGGAGTTCTTC,TRBV7-2,NA,TRBJ2-1,TRBD2
CASSFERGELFF,TGTGCCAGCAGCTTTGAGCGGGGGGAGCTGTTTTTT,TRBV11-3,NA,TRBJ2-2,NA
CASSPNRGARTDTQYF,TGCGCCAGCAGCCCCAACCGGGGGGCCCGCACAGATACGCAGTATTTT,TRBV5-1,NA,TRBJ2-3,NA
CASSILAGEAYEQYF,TGTGCCAGTAGTATCCTAGCGGGAGAGGCGTACGAGCAGTACTTC,TRBV19,NA,TRBJ2-7,TRBD2
CASSHPGTGGGEQYF,TGTGCCAGCAGCCACCCCGGGACAGGGGGCGGCGAGCAGTACTTC,TRBV28,NA,TRBJ2-7,TRBD1
CAWATGVSNQPQHF,TGTGCCTGGGCTACAGGGGTGAGCAATCAGCCCCAGCATTTT,TRBV30,NA,TRBJ1-5,TRBD1